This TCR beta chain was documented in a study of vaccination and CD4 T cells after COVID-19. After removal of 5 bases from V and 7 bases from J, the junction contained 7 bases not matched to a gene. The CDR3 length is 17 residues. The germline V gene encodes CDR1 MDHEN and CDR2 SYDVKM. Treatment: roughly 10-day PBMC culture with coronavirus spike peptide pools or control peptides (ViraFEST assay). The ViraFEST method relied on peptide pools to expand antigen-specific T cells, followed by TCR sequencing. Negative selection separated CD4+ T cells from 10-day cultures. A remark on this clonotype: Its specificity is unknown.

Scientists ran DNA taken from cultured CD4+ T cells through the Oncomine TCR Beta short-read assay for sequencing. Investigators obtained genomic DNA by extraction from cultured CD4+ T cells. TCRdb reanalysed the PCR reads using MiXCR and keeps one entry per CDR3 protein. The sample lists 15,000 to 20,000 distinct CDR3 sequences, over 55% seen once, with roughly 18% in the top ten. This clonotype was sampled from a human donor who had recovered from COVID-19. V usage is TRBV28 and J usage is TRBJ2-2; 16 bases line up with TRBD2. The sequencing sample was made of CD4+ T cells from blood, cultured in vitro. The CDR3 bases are TGTGCCAGCAGTCCGGGACTAGCGGGAGGGCCAGGCGGGGAGCTGTTTTTT. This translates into CASSPGLAGGPGGELFF.